This T cell receptor beta chain derives from a study of T cell clones after liver transplantation. Measured with immunoSEQ multiplex PCR; TCRdb has only the in-frame clones, and not every one. This sample carries over 5,500 clones, 79% of them seen once, and the ten largest clones take more than 35%. Germline V lookup: CDR1 MNHEY, CDR2 SMNVEV (reference sequence). Between the trimmed V and J ends, which lost 3 bases and 4 bases, there was a span of 8 bases. The CDR3 extends over 13 amino acids. The chain carries TRBV27 and TRBJ2-3; D is perhaps TRBD1 (5 bases). The source is a human patient who received a liver transplant. Some T cells may originate from the graft donor. This sample comprised CD8+ T cells from blood, obtained 24 months after liver transplant. As DNA, the CDR3 is TGTGCCAGCAGTTTCGGCAGGGCAGATACGCAGTATTTT. It is translated as CASSFGRADTQYF.